The rows below give T cell receptor beta chains drawn from one sample of a study of CD8 T cells in ankylosing spondylitis. MiXCR, applied by TCRdb to the 5' RACE reads, yields one record per CDR3 protein. The table shows around 480,000 distinct CDR3 sequences, with approximately 17% occurring only once. Sequencing was performed on blood, either unsorted or a sorted T cell fraction (not recorded which). These receptors were taken from a male donor with ankylosing spondylitis. Both conserved end residues are part of each CDR3. D genes are given only for firm matches. A clone size is listed for some rows: how often the clone was seen (once, few, many), or a class if it is expanded.

TRBV12-5	.	TRBJ1-6	few	TGTGCTAGTGGTCACCACCTAGGACAGATTAATTCACCCCTCCACTTT	CASGHHLGQINSPLHF
TRBV7-2	TRBD1	TRBJ2-7	.	TGTGCCAGCACCCGAACCGGGACAGCTTACGAGCAGTACTTC	CASTRTGTAYEQYF
TRBV6-2/TRBV6-3	TRBD2	TRBJ2-7	.	TGTGCCAGCAGGCAACTAGCGGGGGGCCGCTACGAGCAGTACTTC	CASRQLAGGRYEQYF
TRBV20-1	.	TRBJ1-1	many	TGCAGTGCTAGGACAGAGAACACTGAAGCTTTCTTT	CSARTENTEAFF
TRBV7-9	.	TRBJ1-2	.	TGTGCCAGCAGCTTAGCGTCTGTTAGGACAGACTTC	CASSLASVRTDF
TRBV5-6	TRBD2	TRBJ2-3	.	TGTGCCAGCAGCTTGGGTAGTAGCGGGGGAGATACGCAGTATTTT	CASSLGSSGGDTQYF
TRBV6-1	TRBD2	TRBJ2-3	.	TGTGCCAGCAGCACTAGCGGGGGCCGGCGGCCCCTTAGCACAGATACGCAGTATTTT	CASSTSGGRRPLSTDTQYF
TRBV12-3/TRBV12-4	.	TRBJ2-4	.	TGTGCCAGCAGCCCCACGGGTTGGGGGGCGGGAGCCAAAAACATTCAGTACTTC	CASSPTGWGAGAKNIQYF
TRBV19	.	TRBJ2-3	.	TGTGCCACTACACATCGATCTAGCACAGATACGCAGTATTTT	CATTHRSSTDTQYF
TRBV4-1	.	TRBJ1-3	few	TGCGCCAGCGCGATGGGTGCATCTGGAAACACCATATATTTT	CASAMGASGNTIYF
TRBV20-1	.	TRBJ2-1	.	TGCAGTGCTAGACCCGACAGCTACAATGAGCAGTTCTTC	CSARPDSYNEQFF
TRBV7-9	.	TRBJ2-2	.	TGTGCCAGCAGCCCACAAACTTCGACCGGGGAGCTGTTTTTT	CASSPQTSTGELFF
TRBV12-3/TRBV12-4	TRBD1	TRBJ1-2	many	TGTGCCAGCAGTTTATGGGACAGGGTGGAGGGTGGCTACACCTTC	CASSLWDRVEGGYTF
TRBV21-1	.	TRBJ2-7	.	TGTGCCAGCAGCAAAGTACTTGAACAGGTTCTGCTTTCCGAGCAGTACTTC	CASSKVLEQVLLSEQYF
TRBV29-1	TRBD1	TRBJ1-5	many	TGCAGCGTTCCTACCGGGACAGGGAATCAGCCCCAGCATTTT	CSVPTGTGNQPQHF
TRBV20-1	.	TRBJ1-2	once	TGCAGTGTACAGGGAAACTATGGCTACACCTTC	CSVQGNYGYTF
TRBV6-1	.	TRBJ1-1	.	TGTGCCAGCAGGATGGGGACGAACACTGAAGCTTTCTTT	CASRMGTNTEAFF
TRBV7-2	TRBD1	TRBJ1-5	.	TGTGCCAGCAGCCCGACCGGGACAGGGAGCAATCAGCCCCAGCATTTT	CASSPTGTGSNQPQHF
TRBV30	TRBD1	TRBJ1-5	.	TGTGCCTGGAGTGCGACAGGGAACCATCAGCCCCAGCATTTT	CAWSATGNHQPQHF
TRBV20-1	TRBD1	TRBJ1-5	few	TGCAGTGCTTTACAGGGGAGCAATCAGCCCCAGCATTTT	CSALQGSNQPQHF
TRBV6-2/TRBV6-3	.	TRBJ1-5	few	TGTGCCAGCAGTTACTCGAGTCGTGGGCAGGGGTACAATCAGCCCCAGCATTTT	CASSYSSRGQGYNQPQHF
TRBV7-9	.	TRBJ2-2	.	TGTGCCAGCAGCGTAGACAGAGAGACCGGGGAGCTGTTTTTT	CASSVDRETGELFF
TRBV7-8	.	TRBJ2-7	.	TGTGCCAGCAGCAGATCGGGCGAGCAGTACTTC	CASSRSGEQYF
TRBV5-1	TRBD2	TRBJ2-3	.	TGCGCCAGCAGCCGATCTAGCGGGAGGGGCACAGATACGCAGTATTTT	CASSRSSGRGTDTQYF
TRBV29-1	TRBD1	TRBJ1-1	.	TGCAGCGTGGTGGACAGGGGGCGTGGGTACACTGAAGCTTTCTTT	CSVVDRGRGYTEAFF
TRBV9	TRBD1	TRBJ1-2	.	TGTGCCAGCAGCGCCCCTAGGACAGGGAATAACTATGGCTACACCTTC	CASSAPRTGNNYGYTF
TRBV12-3/TRBV12-4	.	TRBJ1-5	.	TGTGCCAGCAGTTCCTTTTTGAGTGATAATCAGCCCCAGCATTTT	CASSSFLSDNQPQHF
TRBV20-1	TRBD2	TRBJ2-1	few	TGCAGGCTGGGCGGGAGTAATCGGAATGAGCAGTTCTTC	CRLGGSNRNEQFF
TRBV3-1	.	TRBJ1-1	.	TGTGCCAGCAGCCAAGCCCCAGGGGACACTGAAGCTTTCTTT	CASSQAPGDTEAFF
TRBV5-6	.	TRBJ1-1	.	TGTGCCAGCAGCCCGTATCAACTGAACACTGAAGCTTTCTTT	CASSPYQLNTEAFF
TRBV20-1	TRBD1	TRBJ2-2	.	TGCAGTGCCACCCCGGGACAGGGCCCCGGGGAGCTGTTTTTT	CSATPGQGPGELFF
TRBV10-3	.	TRBJ2-5	.	TGTGCCATCAGTGATCGACAGGTACAAGAGACCCAGTACTTC	CAISDRQVQETQYF
TRBV7-6	.	TRBJ1-2	.	TGTGCCAGCAGCTTAGGGGAGGAATCTGGCTACACCTTC	CASSLGEESGYTF
TRBV9	TRBD2	TRBJ2-3	.	TGTGCCAGCAGCGACATACTAGCGGGGGGCACAGATACGCAGTATTTT	CASSDILAGGTDTQYF
TRBV20-1	TRBD2	TRBJ2-5	few	TGCAGTGCTAGTAGGCCCAGCGGGGGGCAGCAAGAGACCCAGTACTTC	CSASRPSGGQQETQYF